The 8 T cell receptor beta chains below all came from one sample that was sequenced in a study of early T cells in non-severe SARS-CoV-2 infection. TCRdb analysed the 5' RACE reads with MiXCR anew, one entry per CDR3 protein. The sample lists about 48,000 distinct CDR3 sequences, around 13% occurring once. Sequencing was done on a sample of whole blood. Receptors originate from an adult who was a healthcare worker with PCR-confirmed SARS-CoV-2 infection or an uninfected control (not recorded which).

The V gene is TRBV5-1, the J gene TRBJ2-7, with D maybe TRBD2 (5 bases). Germline-derived CDR1 and CDR2 are SGHRS and YFSETQ. Trimming removed 6 bases at V and 7 bases at J, with 14 bases between. The CDR3 is made up of 12 amino acids. CDR3 amino acids: CASMRLTGEQYF. CDR3 DNA sequence: TGCGCCAGCATGAGACTGACGGGAGAGCAGTACTTC.

CDR3 in amino acids: CATSGTGEDQPQHF. The CDR3 DNA reads TGTGCCACCAGTGGGACAGGGGAGGATCAGCCCCAGCATTTT. This rearrangement joins TRBV24-1 to TRBJ1-5; 9 nucleotides align to TRBD1. This CDR3 comprises 14 residues. After removal of 5 bases from V and 5 bases from J, the junction contained 3 bases not matched to a gene. The V gene's germline CDR1 is KGHDR and CDR2 SFDVKD.

This clonotype was observed at least ten times. The chain has TRBV20-1 and TRBJ2-1; 9 bases match TRBD2. Germline loops: CDR1 DFQATT, CDR2 SNEGSKA (reference sequence). V gave up 0 bases and J gave up 8 bases; unmatched junction bases: 17. The length of the CDR3 is 18 residues. The CDR3 sequence is CSARDMGQELAGFDEQFF. Here the CDR3 DNA reads TGCAGTGCTAGAGATATGGGGCAGGAACTAGCGGGCTTCGATGAGCAGTTCTTC.

This clonotype came up many times. V gene TRBV12-3 or TRBV12-4 combines with J gene TRBJ2-7; D is ambiguous. The CDR3 is made up of 13 amino acids. V lost 3 bases and J lost 6, with 12 bases in between. CDR3 nucleotides: TGTGCCAGCAGTTTGACCGCCGGCGGCGAGCAGTACTTC. Its protein is CASSLTAGGEQYF.

This clonotype was seen many times. V usage is TRBV27 and J usage is TRBJ2-1, with D possibly being TRBD1 (5 bases). Germline V gene data show CDR1 as MNHEY and CDR2 as SMNVEV (reference sequence). CDR3 length: 15 amino acids. V gave up 5 bases and J gave up 3 bases, with 14 bases separating them. The CDR3 loop is CASSPRAVNYNEQFF. The CDR3 DNA reads as TGTGCCAGCAGTCCCAGGGCGGTCAACTACAATGAGCAGTTCTTC.

The chain joins TRBV7-2 to TRBJ1-5; weak D call: TRBD1 (5 bases). V lost 5 bases and J lost 9, with 17 bases in between. CDR1 and CDR2 (germline): SGHTA, FQGNSA. The CDR3 loop spans 14 amino acids. The CDR3 protein is CASSPSGGNGPQHF. The CDR3 region has the DNA TGTGCCAGCAGCCCTAGTGGGGGAAATGGGCCCCAGCATTTT.

This clonotype was counted at least ten times. The V gene is TRBV18, the J gene TRBJ2-3, with 13 bases aligning to TRBD2. This CDR3 spans 16 amino acids. Germline CDR1 and CDR2: KGHSH and LQKENI. With 8 bases clipped from V and 1 base from J, the junction kept 6 bases outside the gene matches. The CDR3 region has the DNA TGTGCCAGCGCGGGACTAGCGGGGAGAGGCACAGATACGCAGTATTTT. Translating it yields CASAGLAGRGTDTQYF. The variable domain in full, completed from reference TRBV18 and TRBJ2-3, reads NAGVMQNPRHLVRRRGQEARLRCSPMKGHSHVYWYRQLPEEGLKFMVYLQKENIIDESGMPKERFSAEFPKEGPSILRIQQVVRGDSAAYFCASAGLAGRGTDTQYFGPGTRLTVL.

The gene calls are TRBV5-1 and TRBJ1-5; maybe TRBD1 (6 bases). The germline V gene encodes CDR1 SGHRS and CDR2 YFSETQ. Between the trimmed V and J ends, which lost 1 base and 4 bases, there was a span of 12 bases. This CDR3 contains 15 residues. CDR3 sequence reads: CASSLLAGANQPQHF. Here the CDR3 DNA reads TGCGCCAGCAGCTTGCTGGCAGGGGCTAATCAGCCCCAGCATTTT.